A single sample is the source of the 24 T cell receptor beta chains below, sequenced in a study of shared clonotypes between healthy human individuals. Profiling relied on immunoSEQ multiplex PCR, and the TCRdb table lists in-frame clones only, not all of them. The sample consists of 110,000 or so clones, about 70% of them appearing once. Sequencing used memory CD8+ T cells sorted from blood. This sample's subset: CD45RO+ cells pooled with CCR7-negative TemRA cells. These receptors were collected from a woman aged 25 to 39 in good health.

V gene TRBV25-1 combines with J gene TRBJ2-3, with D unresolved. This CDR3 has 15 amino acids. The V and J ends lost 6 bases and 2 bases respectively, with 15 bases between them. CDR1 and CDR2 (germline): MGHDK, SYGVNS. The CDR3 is CASRPLGMNTDTQYF. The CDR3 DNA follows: TGTGCCAGCAGACCGTTGGGGATGAACACAGATACGCAGTATTTT.

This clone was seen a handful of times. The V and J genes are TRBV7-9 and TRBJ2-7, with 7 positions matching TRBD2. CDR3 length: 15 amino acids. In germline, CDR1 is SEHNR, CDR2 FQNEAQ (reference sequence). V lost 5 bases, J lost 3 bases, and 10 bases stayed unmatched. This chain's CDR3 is CASSRAAGEGYEQYF. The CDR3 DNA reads TGTGCCAGCAGCCGGGCGGCGGGGGAGGGCTACGAGCAGTACTTC.

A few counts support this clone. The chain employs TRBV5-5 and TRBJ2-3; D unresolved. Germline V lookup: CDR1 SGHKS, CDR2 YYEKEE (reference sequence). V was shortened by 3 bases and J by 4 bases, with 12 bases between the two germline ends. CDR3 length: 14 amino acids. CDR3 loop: CASSSWVAADTQYF. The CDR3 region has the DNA TGTGCCAGCAGCTCATGGGTCGCCGCAGATACGCAGTATTTT. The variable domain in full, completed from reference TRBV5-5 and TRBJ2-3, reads DAGVTQSPTHLIKTRGQQVTLRCSPISGHKSVSWYQQVLGQGPQFIFQYYEKEERGRGNFPDRFSARQFPNYSSELNVNALLLGDSALYLCASSSWVAADTQYFGPGTRLTVL.

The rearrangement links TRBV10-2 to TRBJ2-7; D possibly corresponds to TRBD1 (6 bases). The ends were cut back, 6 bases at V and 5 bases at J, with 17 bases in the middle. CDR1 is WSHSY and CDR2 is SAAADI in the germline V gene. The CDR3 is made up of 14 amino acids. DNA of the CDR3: TGCGCCAGCAGGGTTACAGGGCCCCTGAACGAGCAGTACTTC. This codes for CASRVTGPLNEQYF.

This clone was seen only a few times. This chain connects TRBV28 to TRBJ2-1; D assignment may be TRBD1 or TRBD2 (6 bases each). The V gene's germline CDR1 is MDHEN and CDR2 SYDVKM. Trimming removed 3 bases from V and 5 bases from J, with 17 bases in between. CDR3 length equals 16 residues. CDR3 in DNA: TGTGCCAGCAGTTTTTTAGGAGGGGGGAGGAACAATGAGCAGTTCTTC. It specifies CASSFLGGGRNNEQFF.

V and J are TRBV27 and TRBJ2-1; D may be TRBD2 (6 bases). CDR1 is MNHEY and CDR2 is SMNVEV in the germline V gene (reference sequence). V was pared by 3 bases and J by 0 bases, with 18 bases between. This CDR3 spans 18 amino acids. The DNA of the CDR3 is TGTGCCAGCAGTTTCGCGGAGGGCCTTTCGAGCTCCTACAATGAGCAGTTCTTC. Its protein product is CASSFAEGLSSSYNEQFF.

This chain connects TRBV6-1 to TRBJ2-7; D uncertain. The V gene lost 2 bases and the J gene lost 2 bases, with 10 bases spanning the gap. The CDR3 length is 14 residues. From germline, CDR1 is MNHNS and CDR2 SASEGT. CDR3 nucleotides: TGTGCCAGCAGTGAAATTAAGGGAACCTACGAGCAGTACTTC. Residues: CASSEIKGTYEQYF.

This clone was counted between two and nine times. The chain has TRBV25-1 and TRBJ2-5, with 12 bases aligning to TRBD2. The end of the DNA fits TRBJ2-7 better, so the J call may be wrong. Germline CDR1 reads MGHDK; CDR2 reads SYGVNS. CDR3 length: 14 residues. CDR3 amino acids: CASSGTSGNYEQYF. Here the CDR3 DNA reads TGTGCCAGCAGTGGGACTAGCGGGAATTACGAGCAGTACTTC.

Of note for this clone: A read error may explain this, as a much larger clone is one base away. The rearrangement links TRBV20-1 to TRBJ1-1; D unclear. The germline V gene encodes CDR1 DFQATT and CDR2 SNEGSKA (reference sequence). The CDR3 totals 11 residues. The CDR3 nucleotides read TGCGGTGTAGAACAGAACACTGAAGCTTTCTTT. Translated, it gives CGVEQNTEAFF.

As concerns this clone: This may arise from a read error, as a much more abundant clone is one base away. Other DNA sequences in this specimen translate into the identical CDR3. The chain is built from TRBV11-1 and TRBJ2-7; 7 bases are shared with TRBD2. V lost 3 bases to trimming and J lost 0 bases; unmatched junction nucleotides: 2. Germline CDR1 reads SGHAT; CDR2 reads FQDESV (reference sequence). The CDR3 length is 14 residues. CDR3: CASSFQRDSYEQYF. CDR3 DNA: TGTGCCAGCAGCTTTCAGCGGGACTCCTACGAGCAGTACTTC.

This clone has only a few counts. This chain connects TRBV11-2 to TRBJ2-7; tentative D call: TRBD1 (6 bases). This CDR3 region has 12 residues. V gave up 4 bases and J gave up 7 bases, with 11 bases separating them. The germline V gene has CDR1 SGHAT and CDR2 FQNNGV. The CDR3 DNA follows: TGTGCCAGCAGCTCGTCAGGGGTAGAGCAGTACTTC. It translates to CASSSSGVEQYF. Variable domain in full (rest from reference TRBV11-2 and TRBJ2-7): EAGVAQSPRYKIIEKRQSVAFWCNPISGHATLYWYQQILGQGPKLLIQFQNNGVVDDSQLPKDRFSAERLKGVDSTLKIQPAKLEDSAVYLCASSSSGVEQYFGPGTRLTVT.

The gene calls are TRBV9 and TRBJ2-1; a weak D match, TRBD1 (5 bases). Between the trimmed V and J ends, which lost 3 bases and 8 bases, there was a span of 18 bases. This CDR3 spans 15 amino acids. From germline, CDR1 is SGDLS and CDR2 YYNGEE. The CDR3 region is CASSEQRWTNDEQFF. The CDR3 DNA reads TGTGCCAGCAGCGAACAAAGGTGGACAAACGATGAGCAGTTCTTC.

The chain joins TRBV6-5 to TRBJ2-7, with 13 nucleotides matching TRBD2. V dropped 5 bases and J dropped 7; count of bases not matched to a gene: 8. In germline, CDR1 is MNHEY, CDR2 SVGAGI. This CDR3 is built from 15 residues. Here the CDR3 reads CASSNRLAGGGEQYF. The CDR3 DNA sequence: TGTGCCAGCAGTAACCGACTAGCGGGAGGCGGGGAGCAGTACTTC.

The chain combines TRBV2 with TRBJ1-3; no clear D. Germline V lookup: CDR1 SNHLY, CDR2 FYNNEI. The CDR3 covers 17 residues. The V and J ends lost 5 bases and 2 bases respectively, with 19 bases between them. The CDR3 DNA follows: TGTGCCAGCAGTCCAATCGGGGAAAGGCCCCCTGGAAACACCATATATTTT. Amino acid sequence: CASSPIGERPPGNTIYF. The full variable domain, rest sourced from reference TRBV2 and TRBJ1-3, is EPEVTQTPSHQVTQMGQEVILRCVPISNHLYFYWYRQILGQKVEFLVSFYNNEISEKSEIFDDQFSVERPDGSNFTLKIRSTKLEDSAMYFCASSPIGERPPGNTIYFGEGSWLTVV.

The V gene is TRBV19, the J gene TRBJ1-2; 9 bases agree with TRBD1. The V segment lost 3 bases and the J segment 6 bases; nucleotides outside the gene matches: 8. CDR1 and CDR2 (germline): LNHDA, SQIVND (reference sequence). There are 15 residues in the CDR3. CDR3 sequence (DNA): TGTGCCAGTAGTATCCCGCACAGGGGGCGCGATGGCTACACCTTC. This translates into CASSIPHRGRDGYTF.

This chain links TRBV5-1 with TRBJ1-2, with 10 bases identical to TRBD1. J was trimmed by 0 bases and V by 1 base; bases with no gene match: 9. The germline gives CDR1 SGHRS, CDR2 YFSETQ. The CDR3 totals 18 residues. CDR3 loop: CASSLNRDRGRPNYGYTF. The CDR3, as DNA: TGCGCCAGCAGCTTGAATAGGGACAGGGGTCGTCCTAACTATGGCTACACCTTC.

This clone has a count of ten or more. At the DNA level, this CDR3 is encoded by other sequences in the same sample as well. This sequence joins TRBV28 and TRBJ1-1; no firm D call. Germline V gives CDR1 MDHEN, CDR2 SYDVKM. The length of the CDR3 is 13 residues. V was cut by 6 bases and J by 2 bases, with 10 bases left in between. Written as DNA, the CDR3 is TGTGCCAGCAGAGGCACCCTAAACACTGAAGCTTTCTTT. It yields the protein CASRGTLNTEAFF.

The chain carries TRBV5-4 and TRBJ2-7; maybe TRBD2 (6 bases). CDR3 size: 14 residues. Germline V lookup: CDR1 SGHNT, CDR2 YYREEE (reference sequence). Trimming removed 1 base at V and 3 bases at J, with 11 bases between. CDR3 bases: TGTGCCAGCAGCTTGTGCGGGACCCTCTACGAGCAGTACTTC. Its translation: CASSLCGTLYEQYF.

The chain's CDR3 is CASSQVTGTSGGEQYF. The CDR3 coding sequence is TGTGCCAGCAGCCAAGTTACCGGGACTAGCGGCGGTGAGCAGTACTTC. This chain uses TRBV7-9 with TRBJ2-7; TRBD2 matches 11 bases. CDR3 length: 16 residues. Germline-derived CDR1 and CDR2 are SEHNR and FQNEAQ (reference sequence). Unmatched junction bases numbered 13, after V lost 5 bases and J lost 7 bases.

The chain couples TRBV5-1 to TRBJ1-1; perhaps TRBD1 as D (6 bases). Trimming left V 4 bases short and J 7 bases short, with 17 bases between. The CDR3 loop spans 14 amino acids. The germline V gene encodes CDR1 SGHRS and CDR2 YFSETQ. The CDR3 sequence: CASSPPIGQNEAFF. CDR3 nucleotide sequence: TGCGCCAGCAGCCCCCCGATCGGACAGAATGAAGCTTTCTTT. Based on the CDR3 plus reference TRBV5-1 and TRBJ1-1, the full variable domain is KAGVTQTPRYLIKTRGQQVTLSCSPISGHRSVSWYQQTPGQGLQFLFEYFSETQRNKGNFPGRFSGRQFSNSRSEMNVSTLELGDSALYLCASSPPIGQNEAFFGQGTRLTVV.

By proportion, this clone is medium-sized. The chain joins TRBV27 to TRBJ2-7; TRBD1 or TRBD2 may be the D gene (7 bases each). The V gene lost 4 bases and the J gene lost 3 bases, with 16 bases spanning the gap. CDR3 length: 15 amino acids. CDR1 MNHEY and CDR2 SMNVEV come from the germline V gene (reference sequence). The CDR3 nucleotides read TGTGCCAGCAGTTCGGGGGGAACAGGGGTCTACGAGCAGTACTTC. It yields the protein CASSSGGTGVYEQYF.

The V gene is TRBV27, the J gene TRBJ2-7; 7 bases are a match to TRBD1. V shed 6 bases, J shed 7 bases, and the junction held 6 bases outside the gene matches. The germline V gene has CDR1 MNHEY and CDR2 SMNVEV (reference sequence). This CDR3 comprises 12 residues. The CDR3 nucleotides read TGTGCCAGCAGAAACAGGGGATATGAGCAGTACTTC. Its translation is CASRNRGYEQYF.

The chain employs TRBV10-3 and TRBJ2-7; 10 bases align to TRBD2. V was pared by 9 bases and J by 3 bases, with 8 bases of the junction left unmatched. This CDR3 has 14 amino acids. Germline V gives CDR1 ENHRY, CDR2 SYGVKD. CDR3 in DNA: TGTGCCATTCGACCAGCGGGAGGGTTCTACGAGCAGTACTTC. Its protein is CAIRPAGGFYEQYF.

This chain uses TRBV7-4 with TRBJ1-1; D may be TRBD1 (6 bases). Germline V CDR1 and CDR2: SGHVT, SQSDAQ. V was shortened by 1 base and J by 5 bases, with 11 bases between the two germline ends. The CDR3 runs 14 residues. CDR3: CASSLETDRTEAFF. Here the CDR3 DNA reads TGTGCCAGCAGCTTAGAGACAGACAGGACTGAAGCTTTCTTT.